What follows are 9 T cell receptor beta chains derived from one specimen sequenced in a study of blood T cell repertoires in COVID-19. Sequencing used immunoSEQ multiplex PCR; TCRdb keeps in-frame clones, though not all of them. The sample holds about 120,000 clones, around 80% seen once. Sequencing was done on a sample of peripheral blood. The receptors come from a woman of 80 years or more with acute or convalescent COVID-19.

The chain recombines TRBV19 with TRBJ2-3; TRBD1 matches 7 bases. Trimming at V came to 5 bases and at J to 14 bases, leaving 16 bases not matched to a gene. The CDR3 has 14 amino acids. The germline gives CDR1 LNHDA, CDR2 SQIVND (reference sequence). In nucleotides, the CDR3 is TGTGCCAGTAGTCCCGGCAGACAGGGCAGCCGTCCGTATTTT. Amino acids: CASSPGRQGSRPYF.

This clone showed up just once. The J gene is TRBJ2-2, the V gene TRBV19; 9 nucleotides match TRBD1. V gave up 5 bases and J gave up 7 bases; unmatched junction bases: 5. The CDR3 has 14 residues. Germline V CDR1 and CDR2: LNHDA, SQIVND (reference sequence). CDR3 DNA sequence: TGTGCCAGTAGTTTGGGACAGGGCCACGGGGAGCTGTTTTTT. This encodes CASSLGQGHGELFF.

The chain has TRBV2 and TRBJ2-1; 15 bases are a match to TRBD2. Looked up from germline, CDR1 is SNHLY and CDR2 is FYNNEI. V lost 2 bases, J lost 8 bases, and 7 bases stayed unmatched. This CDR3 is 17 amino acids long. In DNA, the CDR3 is TGTGCCAGCAGTGAACAGGCGAGGACTAGCGGGGGGGATGAGCAGTTCTTC. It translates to CASSEQARTSGGDEQFF.

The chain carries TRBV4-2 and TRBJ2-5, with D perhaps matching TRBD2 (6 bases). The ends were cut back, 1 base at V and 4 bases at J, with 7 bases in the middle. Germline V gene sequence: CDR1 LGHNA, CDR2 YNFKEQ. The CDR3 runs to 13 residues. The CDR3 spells CASSQVGGETQYF. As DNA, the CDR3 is TGTGCCAGCAGCCAAGTGGGGGGAGAGACCCAGTACTTC.

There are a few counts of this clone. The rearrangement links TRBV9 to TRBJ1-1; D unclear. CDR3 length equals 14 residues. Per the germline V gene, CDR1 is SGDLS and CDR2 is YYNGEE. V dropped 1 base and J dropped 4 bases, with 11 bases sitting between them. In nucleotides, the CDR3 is TGTGCCAGCAGCGTAAAACAACGGGGCACTGAAGCTTTCTTT. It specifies CASSVKQRGTEAFF.

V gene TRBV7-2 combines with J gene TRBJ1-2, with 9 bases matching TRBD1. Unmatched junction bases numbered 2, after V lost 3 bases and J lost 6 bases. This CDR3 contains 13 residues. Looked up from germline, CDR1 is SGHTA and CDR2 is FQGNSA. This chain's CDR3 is CASSLGQGDGYTF. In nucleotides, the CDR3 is TGTGCCAGCAGCTTGGGACAGGGTGATGGCTACACCTTC.

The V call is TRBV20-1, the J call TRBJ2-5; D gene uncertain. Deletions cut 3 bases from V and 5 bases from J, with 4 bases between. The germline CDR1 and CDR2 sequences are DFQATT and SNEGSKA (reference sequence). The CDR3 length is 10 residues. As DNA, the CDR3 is TGCAGTGCTAGTTCTGAGACCCAGTACTTC. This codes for CSASSETQYF.

CDR3 bases: TGTGCCAGCAGCGCTCGACAGGGTGATTCACCCCTCCACTTT. Translation gives CASSARQGDSPLHF. This chain links TRBV9 with TRBJ1-6, with 7 bases matching TRBD1. Germline V gives CDR1 SGDLS, CDR2 YYNGEE. Trimming removed 3 bases from V and 8 bases from J; junction bases left unmatched: 5. The CDR3 runs to 14 residues.

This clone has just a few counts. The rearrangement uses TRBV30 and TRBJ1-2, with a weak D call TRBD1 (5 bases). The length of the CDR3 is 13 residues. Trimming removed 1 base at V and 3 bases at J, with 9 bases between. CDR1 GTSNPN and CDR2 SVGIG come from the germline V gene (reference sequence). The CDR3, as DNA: TGTGCCTGGAGTGCGGGACTCTACTATGGCTACACCTTC. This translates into CAWSAGLYYGYTF. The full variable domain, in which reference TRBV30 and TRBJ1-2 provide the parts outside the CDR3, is SQTIHQWPATLVQPVGSPLSLECTVEGTSNPNLYWYRQAAGRGLQLLFYSVGIGQISSEVPQNLSASRPQDRQFILSSKKLLLSDSGFYLCAWSAGLYYGYTFGSGTRLTVV.